The source of this T cell receptor beta chain is a study of CD8+CD57+ T cells in acquired aplastic anemia. Overall study: The mean DNA yield obtained from sorted CD4+ and CD8+ cells came to approximately 3 ug.

This clonotype occurred a few times. Its antigen is unidentified. Investigators profiled TCR beta VDJ and CDR3 from genomic DNA template. TCRdb reanalysed the reads using MiXCR and keeps one entry per CDR3 protein. Of roughly 500,000 distinct CDR3 sequences in the sample, less than 35% are singletons; the top ten hold approximately 0.82%. Per germline, CDR1 LNHNV and CDR2 YYDKDF (reference sequence). This CDR3 spans 14 amino acids. The V and J ends lost 0 bases and 6 bases respectively, with 6 bases between them. Patients picked for sequencing had shown CD8+CD57+ cell expansion detected by flow cytometry. Overall study findings and caveats: Patients and controls were found to share around 30 CD8+ CDR3 sequences.

The rearrangement joins TRBV15 to TRBJ1-6; no clear D gene. The sample taken for sequencing was sorted CD4+, CD8+, or CD8+CD57+ T cells (not recorded which) from PBMCs. This clonotype originated in a human donor with aplastic anemia. The CDR3 DNA is TGTGCCACCAGCAGAGATTGGGCTAATTCACCCCTCCACTTT. Its translation: CATSRDWANSPLHF.